This T cell receptor beta chain originates from a study of blood T cell repertoires in COVID-19. The CDR3 runs to 14 residues. CDR1 is SNHLY and CDR2 is FYNNEI in the germline V gene. V lost 2 bases to trimming and J lost 6 bases, with 13 bases between them. TCRdb's copy holds only in-frame clones and misses some; the assay was immunoSEQ multiplex PCR. The repertoire consists of under 450,000 clones, with more than 70% occurring once and the leading ten covering roughly an eighth. The gene calls are TRBV2 and TRBJ1-2; D may be TRBD1 (6 bases). The sequenced material came from peripheral blood. The TCR originated in a woman aged 45-65 years with COVID-19, enrolled during active disease. CDR3 region: CASSESDRLDGYTF. The CDR3 bases are TGTGCCAGCAGTGAAAGTGACAGGCTGGATGGCTACACCTTC.